These 16 T cell receptor beta chains share one sample of origin, sequenced in a study of blood T cell repertoires in COVID-19 (TCRdb year 2020). The library relied on the immunoSEQ multiplex PCR assay. TCRdb obtained this table from immuneACCESS and retained in-frame rearrangements with V and J assigned. These tables miss some clones; where compared with another copy, unresolved V genes account for less than half of the shortfall, and the remainder is unexplained. The sample table holds 250,000 to 300,000 clones, of which approximately 91% were seen once. The leading ten clones occupy approximately 2.5% of the sample. Sequenced input: PBMCs or T cells enriched from blood (not recorded which). These receptors came from a woman aged 40 to 50 with acute COVID-19.

V usage is TRBV10-3 and J usage is TRBJ2-7, with TRBD1 matching 12 bases. Trimming at V came to 2 bases and at J to 6 bases, leaving 2 bases not matched to a gene. CDR1 is ENHRY, CDR2 SYGVKD, per germline. The CDR3 runs 14 residues. CDR3 region: CAISERDRGREQYF. The CDR3 nucleotides read TGTGCCATCAGTGAGCGGGACAGGGGGCGCGAGCAGTACTTC.

The gene calls are TRBV10-3 and TRBJ2-5, with 8 bases aligning to TRBD2. The CDR3 loop spans 15 amino acids. V dropped 3 bases and J dropped 1; count of bases not matched to a gene: 4. Germline assignment: CDR1 ENHRY and CDR2 SYGVKD. The CDR3 is CAISDLAGPQETQYF. The CDR3 DNA follows: TGTGCCATCAGTGATCTAGCGGGTCCCCAAGAGACCCAGTACTTC.

V usage is TRBV29-1 and J usage is TRBJ2-7; a weak D match, TRBD2 (6 bases). Germline V gene sequence: CDR1 SQVTM, CDR2 ANQGSEA. The CDR3 covers 18 residues. V lost 3 bases, J lost 7 bases, and 31 bases lay in between. CDR3: CSVEGREALNTKSGEQYF. DNA of the CDR3: TGCAGCGTTGAGGGCAGGGAGGCCCTAAACACGAAGTCGGGAGAGCAGTACTTC.

This rearrangement joins TRBV30 to TRBJ1-1, with unresolved D. The V gene lost 6 bases and the J gene lost 11 bases, with 10 bases spanning the gap. CDR3 length: 9 amino acids. CDR1 and CDR2 (germline): GTSNPN, SVGIG (reference sequence). The CDR3 DNA sequence: TGTGCCTGCGGGGTTGAGGCTTTCTTT. This gives the protein CACGVEAFF.

The J gene is TRBJ1-5, the V gene TRBV30; 8 bases agree with TRBD1. This CDR3 is 15 amino acids long. The junction had 9 bases not matched to a gene; V was cut back by 2 bases and J by 6 bases. The germline V gene has CDR1 GTSNPN and CDR2 SVGIG (reference sequence). CDR3: CAWSSGQGFIQPQHF. The CDR3 nucleotides read TGTGCCTGGAGTTCCGGACAGGGATTTATTCAGCCCCAGCATTTT.

This chain uses TRBV7-2 with TRBJ2-7; 8 positions agree with TRBD1. The trim removed 5 bases at V and 0 bases at J, leaving 6 bases unmatched. CDR1 is SGHTA, CDR2 FQGNSA, per germline. CDR3 length equals 15 residues. The CDR3, as DNA: TGTGCCAGCAGCGTCTACAGGGGGTCCTCCTACGAGCAGTACTTC. Its protein is CASSVYRGSSYEQYF.

J is TRBJ1-5 and V is TRBV7-9; D is unresolved. The CDR3 loop spans 12 amino acids. The V end lost 5 bases, the J end lost 5 bases, and 7 bases lay between the germline ends. Germline CDR1 reads SEHNR; CDR2 reads FQNEAQ (reference sequence). The CDR3 protein is CASSAQDQPQHF. In DNA form, the CDR3 reads TGTGCCAGCAGCGCGCAGGATCAGCCCCAGCATTTT.

The genes are TRBV7-8 and TRBJ2-5; D ambiguous. Trimming removed 2 bases at V and 3 bases at J, with 19 bases between. The CDR3 runs 17 residues. Germline CDR1 is SGHVS and CDR2 is FQNEAQ. CDR3 DNA: TGTGCCAGCAGCTTATCTCCTCTGCTAGGCAACGAAGAGACCCAGTACTTC. Translated: CASSLSPLLGNEETQYF.

This clone was seen a single time. The chain joins TRBV19 to TRBJ2-1, with 10 positions matching TRBD2. Germline V gene sequence: CDR1 LNHDA, CDR2 SQIVND (reference sequence). Germline trimming cut 5 bases from V and 8 bases from J; bases unmatched to any gene: 9. The CDR3 spans 15 residues. CDR3 nucleotide sequence: TGTGCCAGTAGTTCCGCCGGGACTAGCGTATATGAGCAGTTCTTC. This encodes CASSSAGTSVYEQFF.

The gene calls are TRBV24-1 and TRBJ1-2; 8 bases fit TRBD1. This CDR3 contains 14 residues. V lost 7 bases to trimming and J lost 1 base; unmatched junction nucleotides: 4. The V gene's germline CDR1 is KGHDR and CDR2 SFDVKD. The chain's CDR3 is CATSRTGLNYGYTF. CDR3 bases: TGTGCCACCAGCCGGACAGGGCTTAACTATGGCTACACCTTC.

The J gene is TRBJ2-7, the V gene TRBV19; 9 bases line up with TRBD1. The V gene end was trimmed by 8 bases and the J gene end by 6 bases; junction bases not matched to a gene: 8. This CDR3 has 13 residues. CDR1 and CDR2 from the germline V gene are LNHDA and SQIVND (reference sequence). The chain's CDR3 is CASHRDRAREQYF. In DNA form, the CDR3 reads TGTGCCAGTCACCGGGACAGGGCTCGCGAGCAGTACTTC.

This clone occurred once. This rearrangement joins TRBV2 to TRBJ1-4, with 7 nucleotides matching TRBD1. After removal of 6 bases from V and 0 bases from J, the junction contained 1 base not matched to a gene. CDR1 SNHLY and CDR2 FYNNEI come from the germline V gene. The CDR3 runs 14 residues. The CDR3 bases are TGTGCCAGCAGAGGGACAGCAACTAATGAAAAACTGTTTTTT. Residues: CASRGTATNEKLFF.

The V and J genes are TRBV18 and TRBJ1-6; D is uncertain. V dropped 0 bases and J dropped 7 bases, with 10 bases sitting between them. CDR1 is KGHSH, CDR2 LQKENI, per germline. This CDR3 contains 15 residues. The CDR3 region is CASSPPRETNSPLHF. The CDR3 bases are TGTGCCAGCTCACCACCGAGAGAAACCAATTCACCCCTCCACTTT.

The chain carries TRBV6-2 or TRBV6-3 and TRBJ2-7, with D perhaps matching TRBD2 (6 bases). From germline, CDR1 is MNHEY and CDR2 SVGEGT. Between the trimmed V and J ends, which lost 5 bases and 1 base, there was a span of 9 bases. There are 13 residues in the CDR3. Here the CDR3 DNA reads TGTGCCAGCAGTAGAGGGAGGTCCTACGAGCAGTACTTC. Translating it yields CASSRGRSYEQYF.

The gene calls are TRBV6-5 and TRBJ1-3; perhaps TRBD1 as D (5 bases). Germline CDR1 reads MNHEY; CDR2 reads SVGAGI. The ends were cut back, 10 bases at V and 4 bases at J, with 17 bases in the middle. The CDR3 is 14 residues long. The CDR3 DNA follows: TGTGCCACCATTTCGGCAGGGCTAGGAAACACCATATATTTT. Protein: CATISAGLGNTIYF.

This clone was found once. This chain connects TRBV24-1 to TRBJ2-3, with unresolved D. The CDR3 is 15 residues long. The ends were cut back, 9 bases at V and 0 bases at J, with 15 bases in the middle. CDR1 and CDR2 (germline): KGHDR, SFDVKD. CDR3 residues: CATSVGSSSTDTQYF. DNA for the CDR3: TGTGCCACCTCGGTGGGCAGTTCTAGCACAGATACGCAGTATTTT.